Listed below are T cell receptor beta chains from one sample, sequenced in a study of spatial heterogeneity in lung cancer. TCRdb independently ran MiXCR on the 5' RACE reads; one entry per CDR3 protein. The data show some 110,000 distinct CDR3 sequences, with less than 15% seen just once and 16% held by the top ten. Here the sequenced sample was PBMCs, taken at follow-up. The receptors were gathered from a male donor with early-stage non-small cell lung cancer. The CDR3 runs from the conserved cysteine through the conserved F or W. D genes are given only for firm matches. Clone size, where shown, is once, few, many, or a class for clones that have expanded.

V gene	D gene	CDR3 length	clone size	J gene	CDR3 DNA	CDR3 protein
TRBV7-2	NA	15	many	TRBJ2-3	TGTGCCAGCAGCCGGGACGCCCGTAGCACAGATACGCAGTATTTT	CASSRDARSTDTQYF
TRBV18	TRBD1	16	NA	TRBJ2-5	TGTGCCAGCTCACCCATGACAGGGGGCTTCCAAGAGACCCAGTACTTC	CASSPMTGGFQETQYF
TRBV20-1	NA	14	NA	TRBJ1-2	TGCAGTGCGGAAGCATCTACCGCCAACTATGGCTACACCTTC	CSAEASTANYGYTF
TRBV2	NA	15	NA	TRBJ2-1	TGTGCCAGCAGTTCGTTAGGGCAGGGCAACAATGAGCAGTTCTTC	CASSSLGQGNNEQFF
TRBV20-1	NA	15	NA	TRBJ2-2	TGCAGTGCTAGCGGGTCACAGGGTAGCACCGGGGAGCTGTTTTTT	CSASGSQGSTGELFF
TRBV19	NA	16	many	TRBJ1-3	TGTGCCAGTAGAACCCTGGAGACGAGACGTGGAAACACCATATATTTT	CASRTLETRRGNTIYF
TRBV2	NA	15	few	TRBJ1-5	TGTGCCAGCAAATCCCAGGGAACGAGGGATCAGCCCCAGCATTTT	CASKSQGTRDQPQHF
TRBV7-2	NA	17	few	TRBJ1-1	TGTGCCAGCAGCTTACGAGAGGCAGGCAGCATGAACACTGAAGCTTTCTTT	CASSLREAGSMNTEAFF
TRBV27	NA	15	NA	TRBJ1-1	TGTGCCAGCAGTTTATCGGCAGGGACAAACACTGAAGCTTTCTTT	CASSLSAGTNTEAFF
TRBV5-1	NA	14	NA	TRBJ2-3	TGCGCCAGCGTCAAGGGGCAGGACACAGATACGCAGTATTTT	CASVKGQDTDTQYF
TRBV6-5	TRBD2	17	NA	TRBJ2-1	TGTGCCAGCAGTTCCCCCCCGCGGGGGGCCCCCTACAATGAGCAGTTCTTC	CASSSPPRGAPYNEQFF
TRBV12-3/TRBV12-4	TRBD1	11	few	TRBJ1-1	TGTGCCAGCAGTAGACAGGGTGAAGCTTTCTTT	CASSRQGEAFF
TRBV19	NA	16	NA	TRBJ2-5	TGTGCCAGTAGTCCGGGGAGAAAGGGTAGAAGAGAGACCCAGTACTTC	CASSPGRKGRRETQYF
TRBV27	NA	13	few	TRBJ1-2	TGTGCCAGCAGTTTATCGAGGTTCTATGGCTACACCTTC	CASSLSRFYGYTF
TRBV5-4	NA	15	NA	TRBJ2-3	TGTGCCAGCAGCTTGGATTATTCTAGCACAGATACGCAGTATTTT	CASSLDYSSTDTQYF
TRBV27	NA	15	NA	TRBJ2-3	TGTGCCAGCAGGGTCGAGGGGGGGCGTACTTATACGCAGTATTTT	CASRVEGGRTYTQYF
TRBV20-1	TRBD2	14	NA	TRBJ2-3	TGCAGTGCTAGTAGCGGGGGGGCAACAGATACGCAGTATTTT	CSASSGGATDTQYF
TRBV27	NA	14	NA	TRBJ1-6	TGTGCCAGCAGTTTAAAACAGAATAATTCACCCCTCCACTTT	CASSLKQNNSPLHF
TRBV5-1	NA	14	many	TRBJ2-7	TGCGCCAGCAGCTTGGAACCCTCCAGAGACGAGCAGTACTTC	CASSLEPSRDEQYF
TRBV7-2	NA	16	few	TRBJ2-6	TGTGCCAGCAGCTTTCAGGGAACCTCTGGGGCCAACGTCCTGACTTTC	CASSFQGTSGANVLTF
TRBV4-1	TRBD2	18	NA	TRBJ2-3	TGCGCCAGCAGCCCCCCGTCGTTGCTAGCGGGGGGAGTTGATACGCAGTATTTT	CASSPPSLLAGGVDTQYF
TRBV24-1	TRBD1	16	many	TRBJ1-2	TGTGCCACCAGTGATCCAGGGACAGGGGGCAACTATGGCTACACCTTC	CATSDPGTGGNYGYTF
TRBV30	TRBD1	14	few	TRBJ1-2	TGTGCCTGGAGGCGGCTAGACAGGGGCTATGGCTACACCTTC	CAWRRLDRGYGYTF
TRBV28	NA	15	few	TRBJ1-1	TGTGCCAGCAGCTTCCCAGGAATGCGGAACACTGAAGCTTTCTTT	CASSFPGMRNTEAFF
TRBV6-6	TRBD1	14	few	TRBJ1-5	TGTGCCAGCAGCTTGGGACAGACAAATACCGCCCAGCATTTT	CASSLGQTNTAQHF
TRBV7-8	NA	14	many	TRBJ2-2	TGTGCCAGCAGCTTATCGGGGAACACCGGGGAGCTGTTTTTT	CASSLSGNTGELFF
TRBV2	NA	12	few	TRBJ2-7	TGTGCCAGCAGTGAAGGGGGTAACGAGCAGTACTTC	CASSEGGNEQYF
TRBV28	TRBD2	17	few	TRBJ2-7	TGTGCCAGCAGCCGGGCGATCTGGACTAGCGGTATTTACGAGCAGTACTTC	CASSRAIWTSGIYEQYF
TRBV20-1	TRBD1	15	NA	TRBJ2-7	TGCAGTGCTCCCGGACAGGGGACCAGCTCCTACGAGCAGTACTTC	CSAPGQGTSSYEQYF
TRBV6-1	TRBD1	15	few	TRBJ1-1	TGTGCCAGCAGTGAACCAAGGACAGGCGGGACTGAAGCTTTCTTT	CASSEPRTGGTEAFF
TRBV2	NA	14	few	TRBJ2-5	TGTGCCAGCAGCAGAAGTTTTTTACAAGAGACCCAGTACTTC	CASSRSFLQETQYF
TRBV2	TRBD1	14	NA	TRBJ2-7	TGTGCCAGCAGTAGAGACAGGGATGACTACGAGCAGTACTTC	CASSRDRDDYEQYF
TRBV10-3	NA	16	NA	TRBJ1-5	TGTGCCATCAGTGAGTCAGTAGGGGGGAGCAATCAGCCCCAGCATTTT	CAISESVGGSNQPQHF
TRBV6-6	NA	13	few	TRBJ2-7	TGTGCCAGCACTCCGCCAAGCTCCTACGAGCAGTACTTC	CASTPPSSYEQYF
TRBV20-1	NA	14	few	TRBJ2-3	TGCAGTGCTAGAGGTACTCCGCACACAGATACGCAGTATTTT	CSARGTPHTDTQYF
TRBV15	TRBD1	15	many	TRBJ1-3	TGTGCCACCAGACCCGACAGGGTCTCTGGAAACACCATATATTTT	CATRPDRVSGNTIYF
TRBV5-8	TRBD2	14	few	TRBJ2-5	TGTGCCAGCAGCTTGGGACTAGCTCAAGAGACCCAGTACTTC	CASSLGLAQETQYF
TRBV5-1	TRBD1	14	NA	TRBJ2-7	TGCGCCAGCAGCCTCAGGGGGCGTGAAGACGAGCAGTACTTC	CASSLRGREDEQYF
TRBV11-3	NA	15	NA	TRBJ2-3	TGTGCCAGCAGCCCCGGAACTCGGGGCACAGATACGCAGTATTTT	CASSPGTRGTDTQYF
TRBV5-1	TRBD1	13	NA	TRBJ1-2	TGCGCCAGCAGCTTACAGGGGGATAGAGGCTACACCTTC	CASSLQGDRGYTF
TRBV7-2	TRBD2	16	many	TRBJ2-6	TGTGCCAGCAGCTTATCGGGAGGATCTGGGGCCAACGTCCTGACTTTC	CASSLSGGSGANVLTF
TRBV3-1	TRBD2	16	NA	TRBJ2-5	TGTGCCAGCAGCCATTGGGGACTAGCGGACCAAGAGACCCAGTACTTC	CASSHWGLADQETQYF
TRBV9	NA	14	many	TRBJ2-5	TGTGCCAGCAGCGTAGCTCCGCAGGGAGAGACCCAGTACTTC	CASSVAPQGETQYF
TRBV29-1	NA	12	many	TRBJ2-7	TGCAGCGTTGGGGTAACAGGGAGGGAGCAGTACTTC	CSVGVTGREQYF
TRBV5-5	NA	15	many	TRBJ2-7	TGTGCCAGCAGCCCTTTCCGGACAGCGTACTACGAGCAGTACTTC	CASSPFRTAYYEQYF
TRBV12-3/TRBV12-4	NA	13	few	TRBJ2-7	TGTGCCAGCAGTCCTCGGGTGGAGGGTGAGCAGTACTTC	CASSPRVEGEQYF
TRBV29-1	NA	11	few	TRBJ2-7	TGCAGCGTGTCAAGTCCCTACGAGCAGTACTTC	CSVSSPYEQYF
TRBV27	NA	13	few	TRBJ1-2	TGTGCCAGCAGTTTAGGGGCAGGGTCTGGCTACACCTTC	CASSLGAGSGYTF
TRBV28	NA	13	many	TRBJ1-5	TGTGCCAGCAGTTTAGGGGGTGATCAGCCCCAGCATTTT	CASSLGGDQPQHF
TRBV3-1	TRBD2	14	NA	TRBJ2-7	TGTGCCAGCAGGGCTGCGGGGGGGCCCCACGAGCAGTACTTC	CASRAAGGPHEQYF
TRBV4-3	TRBD1	15	few	TRBJ2-3	TGCGCCAGCAGCCCCGGGACAGGGGGCAGAGATACGCAGTATTTT	CASSPGTGGRDTQYF
TRBV30	TRBD1	14	few	TRBJ2-7	TGTGCCTGGAGGTCACAGGGGGCCCCCTACGAGCAGTACTTC	CAWRSQGAPYEQYF
TRBV9	NA	12	many	TRBJ1-2	TGTGCCAGCAGCGCCATTAACTATGGCTACACCTTC	CASSAINYGYTF
TRBV20-1	NA	15	many	TRBJ1-5	TGCAGTGCCACTCCCCCCGGGACTTGGGATCAGCCCCAGCATTTT	CSATPPGTWDQPQHF
TRBV6-1	NA	15	few	TRBJ2-7	TGTGCCAGCAGTGTAGAGGGCGACGACACCTACGAGCAGTACTTC	CASSVEGDDTYEQYF